These 25 T cell receptor beta chains were all obtained from the same sample, sequenced in a study of graft-versus-host responses after intestinal transplantation. Here immunoSEQ multiplex PCR was the method, and the copy in TCRdb shows in-frame clones only, minus some. The sample carries approximately 85,000 clones, 90% to 95% recorded once. Antigens of these TCRs are unknown. The sequenced sample was unstimulated CD8+ T cells sorted from spleen or lymph node cells, obtained before transplant. The origin of the receptors is a human donor who was the organ donor for an intestinal transplant.

The V gene is TRBV14, the J gene TRBJ1-1, with D uncertain. V was pared by 6 bases and J by 5 bases, with 13 bases between. CDR3 length: 13 residues. CDR1 is SGHDN, CDR2 FVKESK, per germline. Here the CDR3 reads CASRPLGWTEAFF. CDR3 DNA: TGTGCCAGCAGACCACTCGGTTGGACTGAAGCTTTCTTT.

This clone occurred once. The chain combines TRBV9 with TRBJ2-3; TRBD1 might be the D (6 bases). V shed 0 bases and J shed 10 bases, with 21 bases lying between them. The CDR3 runs 16 residues. Per the germline V gene, CDR1 is SGDLS and CDR2 is YYNGEE. The CDR3 protein is CASSVDEQGPGMAQYF. In DNA form, the CDR3 reads TGTGCCAGCAGCGTAGATGAGCAGGGGCCGGGTATGGCGCAGTATTTT.

CDR3 region: CASSLEPGEQYF. The CDR3 DNA is TGTGCCAGCAGCTTAGAACCGGGAGAGCAGTACTTC. This chain uses TRBV11-2 with TRBJ2-7, with D perhaps TRBD2 (5 bases). This CDR3 has 12 residues. Germline V CDR1 and CDR2: SGHAT, FQNNGV. The V and J ends lost 0 bases and 7 bases respectively, with 7 bases between them.

This rearrangement joins TRBV27 to TRBJ1-4; no reliable D call. The CDR3 contains 13 residues. Germline V lookup: CDR1 MNHEY, CDR2 SMNVEV (reference sequence). Deletions cut 5 bases from V and 10 bases from J, with 14 bases between. The chain's CDR3 is CASSPIMTGKLFF. CDR3 coding DNA: TGTGCCAGCAGTCCGATAATGACGGGAAAACTGTTTTTT.

The CDR3 coding sequence is TGCGCCAGCAGCCAAGAGGGGGCACTGGGGGCCGGGGAGCTGTTTTTT. Translating it yields CASSQEGALGAGELFF. The genes are TRBV4-1 and TRBJ2-2, with D maybe TRBD1 (6 bases). The CDR3 is made up of 16 amino acids. The ends were cut back, 0 bases at V and 6 bases at J, with 14 bases in the middle. CDR1 MGHRA and CDR2 YSYEKL come from the germline V gene.

CDR3 protein: CASSPRALSATNEKLFF. DNA of the CDR3: TGTGCCAGCAGCCCTCGAGCACTCTCTGCAACTAATGAAAAACTGTTTTTT. The genes are TRBV9 and TRBJ1-4, with unresolved D. Germline V lookup: CDR1 SGDLS, CDR2 YYNGEE. Trimming pared 4 bases from V and 0 bases from J, leaving 16 bases between. The CDR3 totals 17 residues. Using reference TRBV9 and TRBJ1-4 for the parts outside the CDR3, the full variable domain is DSGVTQTPKHLITATGQRVTLRCSPRSGDLSVYWYQQSLDQGLQFLIQYYNGEERAKGNILERFSAQQFPDLHSELNLSSLELGDSALYFCASSPRALSATNEKLFFGSGTQLSVL.

This sequence joins TRBV15 and TRBJ2-4; D may be TRBD1 (5 bases). The CDR3 contains 15 residues. The germline V gene encodes CDR1 LNHNV and CDR2 YYDKDF (reference sequence). The V and J ends lost 0 bases and 7 bases respectively, with 13 bases between them. The CDR3 sequence is CATSRDFGRANIQYF. CDR3 DNA sequence: TGTGCCACCAGCAGAGATTTTGGCAGGGCGAACATTCAGTACTTC.

This rearrangement joins TRBV5-6 to TRBJ2-3; 7 bases match TRBD1. This CDR3 comprises 16 residues. CDR1 SGHDT and CDR2 YYEEEE come from the germline V gene. After removal of 3 bases from V and 0 bases from J, the junction contained 7 bases not matched to a gene. CDR3 amino acids: CASSWMGQISTDTQYF. DNA for the CDR3: TGTGCCAGCAGCTGGATGGGACAGATTAGCACAGATACGCAGTATTTT.

CDR3 coding DNA: TGTGCCAGCAGCCATACATCGGGACTGTCCTACGAGCAGTACTTC. This translates into CASSHTSGLSYEQYF. The genes are TRBV7-2 and TRBJ2-7, with D maybe TRBD2 (6 bases). This CDR3 region has 15 residues. Trimming shortened V by 5 bases and J by 1 base, and 15 bases separated the two germline ends. The V gene's germline CDR1 is SGHTA and CDR2 FQGNSA.

This clone has only one observation. This chain uses TRBV14 with TRBJ2-3; tentatively, D is TRBD1 (6 bases). Per the germline V gene, CDR1 is SGHDN and CDR2 is FVKESK. The CDR3 sequence is 13 residues long. Trimming left V 7 bases short and J 1 base short, with 9 bases between. DNA of the CDR3: TGTGCCAGCACGGCAGGGGGCACAGATACGCAGTATTTT. This codes for CASTAGGTDTQYF.

The V and J genes are TRBV4-1 and TRBJ2-3; 8 bases agree with TRBD2. Germline CDR1 reads MGHRA; CDR2 reads YSYEKL. The ends lost 4 bases at V and 2 bases at J; junction bases unmatched: 5. The CDR3 is 15 residues long. This chain's CDR3 is CASSPPGGLTDTQYF. CDR3 in DNA: TGCGCCAGCAGCCCCCCGGGGGGGCTCACAGATACGCAGTATTTT.

This clone was found a few times. The V gene is TRBV14, the J gene TRBJ1-2; the D gene is possibly TRBD1 (5 bases). CDR3 length: 18 amino acids. Germline lookup yields CDR1 SGHDN and CDR2 FVKESK. V was shortened by 0 bases and J by 0 bases, with 17 bases between the two germline ends. The CDR3 is CASSQERIDRAPNYGYTF. CDR3 coding DNA: TGTGCCAGCAGCCAAGAGAGGATCGACAGAGCCCCTAACTATGGCTACACCTTC.

For the CDR3, the DNA is TGTGCCAGTAGCGCCACATGGGGGCGTATCGCCGGGGAGCTGTTTTTT. Translating it yields CASSATWGRIAGELFF. This chain links TRBV19 with TRBJ2-2, with a tentative D call TRBD1 (6 bases). Per germline, CDR1 LNHDA and CDR2 SQIVND (reference sequence). V was cut by 6 bases and J by 6 bases, with 20 bases left in between. The CDR3 has 16 amino acids.

Worth noting for this clone: It is likely a read error, because the conserved phenylalanine at the end of the CDR3 is missing. No DNA is shown, since the ends of the CDR3 on it are uncertain; the CDR3 is the one TCRdb lists. This sequence joins TRBV19 and TRBJ2-7; the table's D gene call, TRBD1, was not cross checked with the DNA. The CDR3 is 9 amino acids in total, end residues counted. CDR1 and CDR2 (germline): LNHDA, SQIVND (reference sequence). The CDR3 protein is CASRRKQGL.

V is TRBV2 and J is TRBJ2-1, with D perhaps matching TRBD1 (8 bases). Per the germline V gene, CDR1 is SNHLY and CDR2 is FYNNEI. Deletions cut 8 bases from V and 1 base from J, with 24 bases between. This CDR3 spans 18 amino acids. The CDR3 DNA is TGTGCCAGCGGGGGGGCAGGGGGCTTTACGTGGTCCTACAATGAGCAGTTCTTC. Residues: CASGGAGGFTWSYNEQFF.

On this clone itself: At one end the junction does not follow the germline gene, possibly because of a read error. This rearrangement joins TRBV7-7 to TRBJ2-3, with TRBD2 matching 14 bases. The CDR3 totals 19 residues. Germline CDR1 reads SSHAT; CDR2 reads FNYEAQ (reference sequence). The CDR3 reads CASNSPGLAGELGTDTQYF. The CDR3 DNA follows: TGTGCTAGCAACAGCCCGGGACTAGCGGGAGAATTGGGCACAGATACGCAGTATTTT. The whole variable domain, remainder taken from reference TRBV7-7 and TRBJ2-3, is GAGVSQSPRYKVTKRGQDVTLRCDPISSHATLYWYQQALGQGPEFLTYFNYEAQPDKSGLPSDRFSAERPEGSISTLTIQRTEQRDSAMYRCASNSPGLAGELGTDTQYFGPGTRLTVL.

The rearrangement joins TRBV7-9 to TRBJ2-5, with 13 bases fitting TRBD2. The germline V gene has CDR1 SEHNR and CDR2 FQNEAQ (reference sequence). V dropped 1 base and J dropped 1; count of bases not matched to a gene: 3. The length of the CDR3 is 17 residues. The CDR3 loop reads CASSLGLAGGLQETQYF. As DNA, the CDR3 is TGTGCCAGCAGCTTAGGACTAGCGGGAGGACTCCAAGAGACCCAGTACTTC.

The chain joins TRBV27 to TRBJ2-3; 10 nucleotides align to TRBD2. V was pared by 4 bases and J by 4 bases, with 5 bases of the junction left unmatched. CDR1 and CDR2 (germline): MNHEY, SMNVEV (reference sequence). This CDR3 contains 15 residues. CDR3 sequence (DNA): TGTGCCAGCAGTTCGGGACTAGCGTATTCAGATACGCAGTATTTT. Translated, it gives CASSSGLAYSDTQYF.

The V gene is TRBV7-8, the J gene TRBJ2-1; 10 bases align to TRBD2. Trimming removed 5 bases from V and 0 bases from J; junction bases left unmatched: 16. This CDR3 spans 20 amino acids. The V gene's germline CDR1 is SGHVS and CDR2 FQNEAQ. CDR3 nucleotide sequence: TGTGCCAGCAGCCCCAAATTAGCGGGGGGCCCACTAGGCTCCTACAATGAGCAGTTCTTC. Protein sequence: CASSPKLAGGPLGSYNEQFF.

V and J are TRBV27 and TRBJ1-2; maybe TRBD1 (5 bases). With 3 bases removed from V and 2 bases from J, the gap between germline ends came to 10 bases. Germline V CDR1 and CDR2: MNHEY, SMNVEV (reference sequence). The CDR3 totals 14 residues. In DNA form, the CDR3 reads TGTGCCAGCAGTTTTATACGGGGGAACTATGGCTACACCTTC. Translated: CASSFIRGNYGYTF.

The CDR3 bases are TGTGCCAGCAGCCCGACTAGCGGGAGGTTAGATACGCAGTATTTT. Its protein is CASSPTSGRLDTQYF. V gene TRBV9 combines with J gene TRBJ2-3; 13 nucleotides line up with TRBD2. This CDR3 region has 15 residues. The ends lost 4 bases at V and 5 bases at J; junction bases unmatched: 4. In germline, CDR1 is SGDLS, CDR2 YYNGEE.

This clone was picked up one time. V usage is TRBV9 and J usage is TRBJ1-3, with TRBD1 as a possible D gene (6 bases). V was trimmed by 4 bases and J by 4 bases, leaving 12 bases between them. Per germline, CDR1 SGDLS and CDR2 YYNGEE. The CDR3 consists of 14 residues. The CDR3 loop is CASSSGTWGNTIYF. CDR3 sequence (DNA): TGTGCCAGCAGCTCCGGGACATGGGGAAACACCATATATTTT.

The chain carries TRBV30 and TRBJ1-5, with D unclear. Germline V gives CDR1 GTSNPN, CDR2 SVGIG (reference sequence). The CDR3 spans 15 residues. V lost 5 bases, J lost 0 bases, and 14 bases lay in between. The CDR3 nucleotides read TGTGCCTGGCGTTGGCATGGAGATAGCAATCAGCCCCAGCATTTT. Its protein product is CAWRWHGDSNQPQHF.

The chain joins TRBV25-1 to TRBJ2-7; D perhaps matches TRBD2 (6 bases). Germline-derived CDR1 and CDR2 are MGHDK and SYGVNS. V lost 3 bases to trimming and J lost 4 bases, with 22 bases between them. This CDR3 spans 17 amino acids. CDR3 region: CASSDILLWRDEYEQYF. The CDR3 region has the DNA TGTGCCAGCAGTGACATCCTTCTCTGGCGGGACGAATACGAGCAGTACTTC.

The chain has TRBV27 and TRBJ2-1; 12 bases map to TRBD2. CDR3 size: 15 residues. Germline CDR1 MNHEY, CDR2 SMNVEV (reference sequence). Germline trimming cut 6 bases from V and 3 bases from J; bases unmatched to any gene: 3. Here the CDR3 reads CASSLAGGSYNEQFF. For the CDR3, the DNA is TGTGCCAGCAGCCTAGCGGGGGGGAGCTACAATGAGCAGTTCTTC.